The next 13 T cell receptor beta chains were all read from a single sample in a study of blood T cell repertoires in COVID-19 (TCRdb year 2020). The library was made by the immunoSEQ multiplex PCR assay. TCRdb obtained this table from immuneACCESS and retained in-frame rearrangements with V and J assigned. These tables miss some clones; where compared with another copy, unresolved V genes account for less than half of the shortfall, and the remainder is unexplained. The sample profile shows fewer than 200,000 clones; about four fifths of them were found once. The ten largest account for roughly 18% of the sample. What was sequenced was PBMCs or T cells enriched from blood (not recorded which). The receptors stem from a man aged 55 to 70 who had recovered from COVID-19.

This clone was counted once. The chain is built from TRBV5-5 and TRBJ1-3; no definite D call. CDR3 length: 17 amino acids. Germline V gene sequence: CDR1 SGHKS, CDR2 YYEKEE (reference sequence). Trimming left V 0 bases short and J 0 bases short, with 13 bases between. CDR3 DNA: TGTGCCAGCAGCTTGGAGGGCGGACTTTTCTCTGGAAACACCATATATTTT. This encodes CASSLEGGLFSGNTIYF.

V usage is TRBV20-1 and J usage is TRBJ2-1; unclear D gene. V lost 3 bases to trimming and J lost 15 bases, with 15 bases between them. The CDR3 runs 11 residues. The germline gives CDR1 DFQATT, CDR2 SNEGSKA (reference sequence). CDR3 coding DNA: TGCAGTGCTAGCGACGAGCATCAGCGGTTCTTC. It yields the protein CSASDEHQRFF.

The rearrangement joins TRBV27 to TRBJ2-7, with 7 bases that match TRBD2. With V trimmed by 5 bases and J by 0 bases, 10 bases remained unmatched. CDR1 is MNHEY and CDR2 is SMNVEV in the germline V gene (reference sequence). The CDR3 has 16 amino acids. The CDR3 bases are TGTGCCAGCAGTCTTAGCGGGTTTCGCTTCTCCTACGAGCAGTACTTC. This translates into CASSLSGFRFSYEQYF.

The genes are TRBV12-3 or TRBV12-4 and TRBJ2-7; perhaps TRBD1 as D (6 bases). Trimming removed 6 bases at V and 3 bases at J, with 12 bases between. This CDR3 spans 13 amino acids. CDR3 sequence (DNA): TGTGCCAGCAGCTTCCAGGGGATCTACGAGCAGTACTTC. Its translation is CASSFQGIYEQYF.

The rearrangement uses TRBV19 and TRBJ1-1; 7 positions agree with TRBD1. This CDR3 has 16 amino acids. Per germline, CDR1 LNHDA and CDR2 SQIVND (reference sequence). After removal of 2 bases from V and 3 bases from J, the junction contained 9 bases not matched to a gene. The CDR3 bases are TGTGCCAGTAGTATAATGGACAGGTCGAGGGACACTGAAGCTTTCTTT. Protein sequence: CASSIMDRSRDTEAFF.

The J gene is TRBJ1-1, the V gene TRBV24-1; possible D gene TRBD1, 6 bases. Trimming shortened V by 3 bases and J by 4 bases, and 11 bases separated the two germline ends. The CDR3 sequence is 14 residues long. Germline CDR1 KGHDR, CDR2 SFDVKD. CDR3 nucleotides: TGTGCCACCAGTGATCCCGGGACAACCACTGAAGCTTTCTTT. Its protein product is CATSDPGTTTEAFF.

The rearrangement joins TRBV6-1 to TRBJ2-3; maybe TRBD2 (6 bases). CDR1 MNHNS and CDR2 SASEGT come from the germline V gene. V lost 0 bases and J lost 10, with 11 bases in between. CDR3 length: 13 residues. Written as DNA, the CDR3 is TGTGCCAGCAGTGAAGCGAGACTAGGGGCGCAGTATTTT. The encoded protein is CASSEARLGAQYF.

This sequence joins TRBV6-5 and TRBJ2-3; 7 bases line up with TRBD2. This CDR3 contains 14 residues. The V gene's germline CDR1 is MNHEY and CDR2 SVGAGI. V lost 7 bases to trimming and J lost 2 bases; unmatched junction nucleotides: 6. The CDR3 nucleotides read TGTGCCAGCAATACGGGAGGTTACACAGATACGCAGTATTTT. It codes for CASNTGGYTDTQYF.

The chain joins TRBV7-2 to TRBJ2-2, with D unclear. V shed 3 bases and J shed 5 bases, with 10 bases lying between them. Germline loops: CDR1 SGHTA, CDR2 FQGNSA. The CDR3 sequence is 14 residues long. CDR3 protein: CASSLFFGTGELFF. The CDR3 DNA follows: TGTGCCAGCAGCTTGTTTTTCGGGACCGGGGAGCTGTTTTTT. Full variable domain (remainder filled in from reference TRBV7-2 and TRBJ2-2): GAGVSQSPSNKVTEKGKDVELRCDPISGHTALYWYRQSLGQGLEFLIYFQGNSAPDKSGLPSDRFSAERTGGSVSTLTIQRTQQEDSAVYLCASSLFFGTGELFFGEGSRLTVL.

This chain connects TRBV5-1 to TRBJ2-2; 10 bases map to TRBD2. The V and J ends lost 0 bases and 6 bases, in that order; junction bases with no gene match: 5. The CDR3 covers 16 residues. Germline V gene sequence: CDR1 SGHRS, CDR2 YFSETQ. Here the CDR3 DNA reads TGCGCCAGCAGCTTGGTAGGGCTAGCGGGAGCCGGGGAGCTGTTTTTT. It codes for CASSLVGLAGAGELFF.

This chain connects TRBV6-5 to TRBJ1-2; D uncertain. The CDR3 is 15 amino acids. Germline-derived CDR1 and CDR2 are MNHEY and SVGAGI. The CDR3 sequence is CVSSSRWAESYGYTF. The CDR3 DNA follows: TGTGTCAGTTCCTCTCGTTGGGCCGAAAGCTATGGCTACACCTTC.

The chain joins TRBV7-2 to TRBJ1-2, with D tentatively TRBD1 (6 bases). This CDR3 region has 15 residues. From germline, CDR1 is SGHTA and CDR2 FQGNSA. The V end was cut by 1 base, the J end by 4 bases, with 13 bases between. This chain's CDR3 is CASSLGQGRGYGYTF. DNA for the CDR3: TGTGCCAGCAGCTTAGGCCAGGGGAGGGGCTATGGCTACACCTTC.

This clone was seen just once. The chain joins TRBV9 to TRBJ2-2, with TRBD1 as a possible D gene (6 bases). The V end lost 2 bases, the J end lost 1 base, and 9 bases lay between the germline ends. Per the germline V gene, CDR1 is SGDLS and CDR2 is YYNGEE. The CDR3 contains 15 residues. The CDR3 is CASSVDRKNTGELFF. The CDR3, as DNA: TGTGCCAGCAGCGTTGACAGGAAGAACACCGGGGAGCTGTTTTTT.